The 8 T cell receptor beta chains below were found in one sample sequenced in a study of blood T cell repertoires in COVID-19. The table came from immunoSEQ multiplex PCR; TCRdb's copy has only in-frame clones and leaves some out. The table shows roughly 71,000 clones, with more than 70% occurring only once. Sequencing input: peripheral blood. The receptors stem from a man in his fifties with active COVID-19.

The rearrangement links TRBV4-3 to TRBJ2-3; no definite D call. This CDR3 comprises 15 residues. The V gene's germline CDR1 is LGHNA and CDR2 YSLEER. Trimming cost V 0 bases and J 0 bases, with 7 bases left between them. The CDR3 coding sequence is TGCGCCAGCAGCCAAGATGCAACTAGCACAGATACGCAGTATTTT. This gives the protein CASSQDATSTDTQYF.

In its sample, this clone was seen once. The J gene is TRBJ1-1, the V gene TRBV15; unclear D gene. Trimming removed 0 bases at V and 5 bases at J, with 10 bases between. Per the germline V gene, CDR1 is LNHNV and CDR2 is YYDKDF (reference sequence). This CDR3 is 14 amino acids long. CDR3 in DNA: TGTGCCACCAGCAGAGATGGGTACGGGACTGAAGCTTTCTTT. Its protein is CATSRDGYGTEAFF.

The CDR3 spells CASSLGGGAVNEQFF. Written as DNA, the CDR3 is TGCGCCAGCAGCTTGGGCGGGGGGGCAGTGAATGAGCAGTTCTTC. J is TRBJ2-1 and V is TRBV5-1, with TRBD2 matching over 9 bases. This CDR3 contains 15 residues. In germline, CDR1 is SGHRS, CDR2 YFSETQ. With V trimmed by 0 bases and J by 7 bases, 5 bases remained unmatched.

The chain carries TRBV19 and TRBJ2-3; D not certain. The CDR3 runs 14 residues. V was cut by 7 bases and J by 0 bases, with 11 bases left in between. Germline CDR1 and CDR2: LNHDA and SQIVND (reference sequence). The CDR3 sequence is CASKMSRSTDTQYF. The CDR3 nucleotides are TGTGCCAGTAAGATGTCCCGGAGCACAGATACGCAGTATTTT.

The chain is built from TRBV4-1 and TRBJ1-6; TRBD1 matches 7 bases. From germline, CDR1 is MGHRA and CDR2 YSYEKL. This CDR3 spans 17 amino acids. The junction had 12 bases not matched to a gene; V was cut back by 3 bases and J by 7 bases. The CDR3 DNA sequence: TGCGCCAGCAGCCAGACGACAGGGCCCCTTACGAATTCACCCCTCCACTTT. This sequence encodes CASSQTTGPLTNSPLHF.

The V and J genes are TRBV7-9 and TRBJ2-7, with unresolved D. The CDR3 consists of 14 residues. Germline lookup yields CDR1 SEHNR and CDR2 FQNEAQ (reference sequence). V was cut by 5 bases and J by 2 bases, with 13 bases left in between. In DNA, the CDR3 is TGTGCCAGCAGCGGCGACAAGAAGCCCTACGAGCAGTACTTC. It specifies CASSGDKKPYEQYF. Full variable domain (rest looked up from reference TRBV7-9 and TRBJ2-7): DTGVSQNPRHKITKRGQNVTFRCDPISEHNRLYWYRQTLGQGPEFLTYFQNEAQLEKSRLLSDRFSAERPKGSFSTLEIQRTEQGDSAMYLCASSGDKKPYEQYFGPGTRLTVT.

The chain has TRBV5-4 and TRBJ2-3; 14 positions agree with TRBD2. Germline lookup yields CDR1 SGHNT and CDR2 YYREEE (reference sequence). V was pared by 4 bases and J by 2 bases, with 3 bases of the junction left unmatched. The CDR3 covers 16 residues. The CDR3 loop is CASSRGLAGATDTQYF. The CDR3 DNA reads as TGTGCCAGCAGCAGGGGACTAGCGGGAGCCACAGATACGCAGTATTTT.

This CDR3 is CASSGGRGATEAFF. For the CDR3, the DNA is TGTGCCAGCAGCGGGGGGCGGGGGGCGACTGAAGCTTTCTTT. V usage is TRBV7-8 and J usage is TRBJ1-1, with D perhaps matching TRBD1 (6 bases). Trimming removed 5 bases from V and 5 bases from J, with 15 bases in between. Germline-derived CDR1 and CDR2 are SGHVS and FQNEAQ. The CDR3 covers 14 residues.